A single sample is the source of the 22 T cell receptor beta chains below, sequenced in a study of technical replicates of blood from a few donors. TCRdb keeps only in-frame clones here, not all; method: immunoSEQ multiplex PCR. Here the sample spans more than 90,000 clones, approximately 95% being singletons. Source material: T cells isolated from PBMCs. These receptors all stem from a human donor in good health.

The chain joins TRBV15 to TRBJ2-1; possibly TRBD2 for D (5 bases). The germline V gene encodes CDR1 LNHNV and CDR2 YYDKDF (reference sequence). V was trimmed by 5 bases and J by 6 bases, leaving 8 bases between them. This CDR3 contains 12 residues. CDR3 sequence (DNA): TGTGCCACCAGCGGACGGGGCAATGAGCAGTTCTTC. It specifies CATSGRGNEQFF.

The chain links TRBV7-9 to TRBJ1-5, with 8 bases that match TRBD1. Per the germline V gene, CDR1 is SEHNR and CDR2 is FQNEAQ (reference sequence). V lost 4 bases, J lost 2 bases, and 13 bases stayed unmatched. The CDR3 is 18 amino acids. The CDR3 nucleotides read TGTGCCAGCAGCTCGACAGGGGACTTGGCGCTTCGCAATCAGCCCCAGCATTTT. Its translation: CASSSTGDLALRNQPQHF.

The chain couples TRBV5-1 to TRBJ2-7; 9 nucleotides match TRBD1. This CDR3 has 17 residues. CDR1 and CDR2 from the germline V gene are SGHRS and YFSETQ. V trimming: 4 bases; J trimming: 5 bases; junction bases outside the gene matches: 16. The CDR3 DNA is TGCGCCAGCAGCCCAGGAATAATACAGGGGGCGGTTGACGAGCAGTACTTC. Protein: CASSPGIIQGAVDEQYF.

The chain links TRBV15 to TRBJ2-2; no clear D. CDR3 length equals 17 residues. Trimming stripped 0 bases from V and 4 bases from J, with 15 bases between. The germline V gene encodes CDR1 LNHNV and CDR2 YYDKDF (reference sequence). The CDR3 reads CATSRDGVFLPTGELFF. Written as DNA, the CDR3 is TGTGCCACCAGCAGAGATGGAGTCTTTCTTCCCACCGGGGAGCTGTTTTTT.

The chain couples TRBV20-1 to TRBJ2-5, with D uncertain. The CDR3 covers 11 residues. V dropped 3 bases and J dropped 5 bases, with 7 bases sitting between them. The germline CDR1 and CDR2 sequences are DFQATT and SNEGSKA (reference sequence). CDR3 sequence reads: CSASWLETQYF. Written as DNA, the CDR3 is TGCAGTGCTAGTTGGCTGGAGACCCAGTACTTC.

The chain links TRBV25-1 to TRBJ2-1; D possibly corresponds to TRBD1 (6 bases). The CDR3 has 13 residues. Per the germline V gene, CDR1 is MGHDK and CDR2 is SYGVNS. V shed 4 bases and J shed 5 bases, with 9 bases lying between them. The CDR3 protein is CASSGSGDNEQFF. The DNA for the CDR3 is TGTGCCAGCAGTGGTTCAGGGGACAATGAGCAGTTCTTC.

The J gene is TRBJ1-6, the V gene TRBV5-6; D unresolved. Germline V gene lookup returns CDR1 SGHDT and CDR2 YYEEEE. V was trimmed by 1 base and J by 0 bases, leaving 11 bases between them. The CDR3 contains 17 residues. The CDR3 spells CASSLLGSGSYNSPLHF. The CDR3 DNA is TGTGCCAGCAGCTTGCTCGGATCGGGCTCCTATAATTCACCCCTCCACTTT.

V gene TRBV7-9 combines with J gene TRBJ1-3; 7 nucleotides match TRBD1. Germline V CDR1 and CDR2: SEHNR, FQNEAQ (reference sequence). The CDR3 sequence is 16 residues long. Trimming cost V 5 bases and J 2 bases; bases outside gene matches: 9. The CDR3 DNA reads TGTGCCAGCAGCACGCGAGGACAGGTCGCTGGAAACACCATATATTTT. Translation gives CASSTRGQVAGNTIYF.

The rearrangement uses TRBV19 and TRBJ1-5, with D unclear. CDR3 length: 16 amino acids. Germline-derived CDR1 and CDR2 are LNHDA and SQIVND (reference sequence). The V end was cut by 7 bases, the J end by 0 bases, with 16 bases between. The DNA for the CDR3 is TGTGCCAGTAAACCCCCCCCAGGCAATAGCAATCAGCCCCAGCATTTT. Translation: CASKPPPGNSNQPQHF.

V usage is TRBV6-4 and J usage is TRBJ1-5; D gene uncertain. CDR3 length: 14 residues. Germline V gives CDR1 MRHNA, CDR2 SNTAGT. Trimming cost V 3 bases and J 6 bases, with 12 bases left between them. For the CDR3, the DNA is TGTGCCAGCAGTGATGAACTCGCGGGTCAGCCCCAGCATTTT. Protein sequence: CASSDELAGQPQHF.

The genes are TRBV7-2 and TRBJ1-3; 7 positions agree with TRBD1. Germline V gives CDR1 SGHTA, CDR2 FQGNSA. The junction had 8 bases not matched to a gene; V was cut back by 2 bases and J by 4 bases. The CDR3 has 16 amino acids. CDR3 nucleotide sequence: TGTGCCAGCAGCTTATTCGTCGGCAGGGGGGGAAACACCATATATTTT. It codes for CASSLFVGRGGNTIYF.

The V gene is TRBV25-1, the J gene TRBJ2-3, with 14 bases identical to TRBD2. CDR3 length: 17 amino acids. J lost 5 bases, V lost 2 bases, and 6 bases had no gene match. Germline V gene lookup returns CDR1 MGHDK and CDR2 SYGVNS. CDR3 sequence: CASSERPGLAGGDTQYF. The CDR3 DNA follows: TGTGCCAGCAGTGAACGGCCTGGACTAGCGGGAGGAGATACGCAGTATTTT.

The J gene is TRBJ1-1, the V gene TRBV18, with D possibly being TRBD1 (6 bases). The CDR3 covers 17 residues. Trimming left V 3 bases short and J 0 bases short, with 17 bases between. The V gene's germline CDR1 is KGHSH and CDR2 LQKENI. In nucleotides, the CDR3 is TGTGCCAGCTCACCCACGCTCCCGGGACATATGAACACTGAAGCTTTCTTT. Protein product: CASSPTLPGHMNTEAFF.

The rearrangement links TRBV28 to TRBJ2-3; D ambiguous. The CDR3 loop spans 16 amino acids. V was shortened by 6 bases and J by 1 base, with 17 bases between the two germline ends. CDR1 and CDR2 from the germline V gene are MDHEN and SYDVKM. CDR3 protein: CASSLSIPAGTDTQYF. The CDR3 coding sequence is TGTGCCAGCAGCCTCTCTATTCCTGCGGGCACAGATACGCAGTATTTT.

The chain combines TRBV11-2 with TRBJ1-2; D ambiguous. The CDR3 runs 12 residues. The V end was cut by 2 bases, the J end by 6 bases, with 7 bases between. From germline, CDR1 is SGHAT and CDR2 FQNNGV. The CDR3 coding sequence is TGTGCCAGCAGCTTATCGCGGGATGGCTACACCTTC. This translates into CASSLSRDGYTF.

The J gene is TRBJ2-3, the V gene TRBV7-6; 10 nucleotides align to TRBD1. From germline, CDR1 is SGHVS and CDR2 FNYEAQ. The junction had 10 bases not matched to a gene; V was cut back by 1 base and J by 0 bases. The CDR3 extends over 19 amino acids. The CDR3 protein is CASSLEGQGSIPSTDTQYF. In DNA, the CDR3 is TGTGCCAGCAGCTTAGAGGGACAGGGGTCGATCCCTAGCACAGATACGCAGTATTTT.

The chain links TRBV7-9 to TRBJ2-7; 8 positions agree with TRBD1. Germline V lookup: CDR1 SEHNR, CDR2 FQNEAQ (reference sequence). J gave up 1 base and V 5 bases, and 4 bases lay outside the gene matches. The CDR3 has 14 amino acids. CDR3 in DNA: TGTGCCAGCAGCCAGGGGGCGCGGTCCTACGAGCAGTACTTC. Encoded protein: CASSQGARSYEQYF.

V is TRBV7-6 and J is TRBJ2-5; 11 bases align to TRBD1. V was clipped by 10 bases and J by 4 bases; unmatched bases: 14. Germline V gives CDR1 SGHVS, CDR2 FNYEAQ. The CDR3 sequence is 16 residues long. The CDR3 reads CATTSVGTGGVETQYF. CDR3 sequence (DNA): TGTGCCACCACGTCGGTGGGGACAGGGGGGGTAGAGACCCAGTACTTC.

CDR3 DNA: TGTGCCAGCAGTGGCCGACAGGGGGAAGCTTTCTTT. Amino acid sequence: CASSGRQGEAFF. The chain combines TRBV6-1 with TRBJ1-1, with 8 positions matching TRBD1. V shed 4 bases and J 8 bases; nucleotides not matched to a gene: 3. Germline lookup yields CDR1 MNHNS and CDR2 SASEGT. The CDR3 sequence is 12 residues long.

This clone was counted once. This chain uses TRBV19 with TRBJ2-7; the match to TRBD2 covers 11 bases. This CDR3 region has 15 residues. Trimming took 5 bases from V and 3 from J; bases not matched to a gene: 6. Germline loops: CDR1 LNHDA, CDR2 SQIVND (reference sequence). In DNA form, the CDR3 reads TGTGCCAGTAGTCTCGCCGGGACTAGCGGCTACGAGCAGTACTTC. It encodes CASSLAGTSGYEQYF.

The sample holds one count of this clone. The rearrangement joins TRBV28 to TRBJ2-7; no reliable D call. CDR3 length equals 12 residues. Germline assignment: CDR1 MDHEN and CDR2 SYDVKM. V lost 8 bases, J lost 6 bases, and 14 bases lay in between. CDR3 region: CASHKQSLEQYF. CDR3 bases: TGTGCCAGCCATAAACAGAGTCTCGAGCAGTACTTC.

The chain links TRBV5-4 to TRBJ1-6; D may be TRBD1 (6 bases). V shed 2 bases and J shed 4 bases, with 7 bases lying between them. In germline, CDR1 is SGHNT, CDR2 YYREEE (reference sequence). The CDR3 runs 14 residues. The CDR3 bases are TGTGCCAGCAGCTTAGGACAGTATAATTCACCCCTCCACTTT. Amino acid sequence: CASSLGQYNSPLHF.